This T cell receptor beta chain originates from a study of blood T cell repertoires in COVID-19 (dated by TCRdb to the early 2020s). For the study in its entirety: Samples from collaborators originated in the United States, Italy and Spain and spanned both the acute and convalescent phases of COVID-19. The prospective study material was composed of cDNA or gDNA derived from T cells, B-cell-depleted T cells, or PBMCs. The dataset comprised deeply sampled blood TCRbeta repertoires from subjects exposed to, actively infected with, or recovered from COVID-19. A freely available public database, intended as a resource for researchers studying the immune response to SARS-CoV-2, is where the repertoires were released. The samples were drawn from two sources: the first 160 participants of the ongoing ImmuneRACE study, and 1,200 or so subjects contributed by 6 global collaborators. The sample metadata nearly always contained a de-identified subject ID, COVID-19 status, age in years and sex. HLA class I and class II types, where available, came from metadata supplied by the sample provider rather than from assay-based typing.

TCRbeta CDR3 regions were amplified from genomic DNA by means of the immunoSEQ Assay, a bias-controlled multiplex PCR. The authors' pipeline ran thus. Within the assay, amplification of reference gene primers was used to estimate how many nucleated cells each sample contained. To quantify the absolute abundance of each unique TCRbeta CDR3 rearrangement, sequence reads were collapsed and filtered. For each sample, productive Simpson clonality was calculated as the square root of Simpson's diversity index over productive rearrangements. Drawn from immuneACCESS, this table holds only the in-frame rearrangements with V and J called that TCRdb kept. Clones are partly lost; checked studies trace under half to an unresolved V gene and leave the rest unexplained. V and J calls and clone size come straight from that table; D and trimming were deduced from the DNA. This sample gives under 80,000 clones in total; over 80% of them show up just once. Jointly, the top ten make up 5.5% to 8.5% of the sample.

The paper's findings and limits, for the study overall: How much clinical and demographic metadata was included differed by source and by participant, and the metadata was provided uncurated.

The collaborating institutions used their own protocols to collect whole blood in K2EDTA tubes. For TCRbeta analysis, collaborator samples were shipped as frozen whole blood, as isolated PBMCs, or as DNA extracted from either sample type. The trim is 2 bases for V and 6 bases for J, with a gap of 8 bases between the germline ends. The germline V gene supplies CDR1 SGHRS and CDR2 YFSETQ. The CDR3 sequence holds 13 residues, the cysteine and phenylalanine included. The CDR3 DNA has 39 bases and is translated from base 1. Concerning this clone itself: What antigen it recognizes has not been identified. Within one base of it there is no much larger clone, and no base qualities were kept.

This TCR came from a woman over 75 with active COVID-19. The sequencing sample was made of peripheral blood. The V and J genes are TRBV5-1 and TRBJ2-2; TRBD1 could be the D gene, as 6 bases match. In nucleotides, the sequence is TGCGCCAGCAGCTTACAGGGCGCCGGGGAGCTGTTTTTT. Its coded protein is CASSLQGAGELFF.